These T cell receptor beta chains were read from a single sample in a study of T cells in Graves' hyperthyroidism and ophthalmopathy. TCRdb re-called the multiplex PCR reads with MiXCR, one entry per CDR3 protein. The sample records about 530,000 distinct CDR3 sequences, 15% to 20% being singletons. The material sequenced was blood. The receptors here all came from a woman in her late teens or twenties with Graves' ophthalmopathy. Both conserved end residues are part of each CDR3. Fields, in order: J gene, V gene, clone size, CDR3 protein. The size entry is marked missing in some rows and otherwise reads once, few, many or a size class.

TRBJ2-2 TRBV20-1 - CSARGLAYTGELFF
TRBJ2-3 TRBV20-1 - CSASAAGGEADTQYF
TRBJ2-2 TRBV6-1 few CASSFTGTGVPGELFF
TRBJ2-1 TRBV28 many CASSSAYSGRAYNEQFF
TRBJ2-5 TRBV5-1 - CASRPPSDGHQETQYF
TRBJ1-3 TRBV15 - CATSSDRDYGNTIYF
TRBJ1-1 TRBV5-1 - CASSLGGLELNTEAFF
TRBJ1-5 TRBV6-1 many CASSEARGSNQPQHF
TRBJ2-1 TRBV20-1 many CSARATSGGLNEQFF
TRBJ2-5 TRBV11-2 many CASSWSGRGETQYF
TRBJ2-1 TRBV9 few CASSFGQGFYNEQFF
TRBJ2-7 TRBV6-1 few CASSVSGTLSSYEQYF
TRBJ1-2 TRBV4-3 few CASSQDGVNYGYTF
TRBJ2-1 TRBV7-6 few CASSLVPPPSYNEQFF